The rows below give T cell receptor beta chains drawn from one sample of a study of neurological immune-mediated disorders. TCRdb analysed the 5' RACE reads with MiXCR anew, one entry per CDR3 protein. Of tens of thousands of distinct CDR3 sequences detected, approximately 10% appear once; the ten largest clones hold around 2%. Sequencing input: PBMCs. The receptor set was obtained from a middle-aged man in good health. CDR3s include the opening cysteine and the closing phenylalanine or tryptophan. The D gene is left open where the match is weak. The listing skips clone size in some rows; elsewhere it reads once, few, many or a size class.

>TRBD1|TRBV5-1|TRBJ1-1|many
TGCGCCAGCAGCTTGGTGACAGGGTACACTGAAGCTTTCTTT
CASSLVTGYTEAFF
>-|TRBV12-3/TRBV12-4|TRBJ1-1|many
TGTGCCAGCAATAGCCGAGGTCGGACTGAAGCTTTCTTT
CASNSRGRTEAFF
>TRBD2|TRBV7-9|TRBJ2-5|-
TGTGCCAGCTTTGGACTAGCGGGGGGAGAGACCCAGTACTTC
CASFGLAGGETQYF
>TRBD1|TRBV7-3|TRBJ1-2|many
TGTGCCAGCAGCATTACGGGGACAGGGGATGGCTACACCTTC
CASSITGTGDGYTF
>-|TRBV20-1|TRBJ2-5|many
TGCAGTGCTAGAGCACAGCCCCGCGGGACCTCGCAAGAGACCCAGTACTTC
CSARAQPRGTSQETQYF
>-|TRBV25-1|TRBJ1-5|medium-sized
TGTGCCAGCACTCCCACGATCGGGGGGGGCGGAAATCAGCCCCAGCATTTT
CASTPTIGGGGNQPQHF
>-|TRBV29-1|TRBJ1-1|many
TGCAGCGTTTTCCGGGACACCGAACGGGGAGCTTTCTTT
CSVFRDTERGAFF
>TRBD1|TRBV27|TRBJ1-2|many
TGTGCCAGCAGTCCCACCGGGACAGTTTCCTATGGCTACACCTTC
CASSPTGTVSYGYTF
>TRBD2|TRBV5-1|TRBJ2-1|many
TGCGCCAGCGGACCGGGACTAGCGGGGGAAAATGAGCAGTTCTTC
CASGPGLAGENEQFF
>-|TRBV27|TRBJ1-1|many
TGTGCCAGCAGTCGGGACGCCCTGAACACTGAAGCTTTCTTT
CASSRDALNTEAFF
>-|TRBV10-3|TRBJ1-6|many
TGTGCCATCAGTGAGTCGCAAGGGGTTGCTAATTCACCCCTCCACTTT
CAISESQGVANSPLHF
>-|TRBV5-1|TRBJ1-1|many
TGCGCCAGCAGCGCGGACGGATTCGGCACTGAAGCTTTCTTT
CASSADGFGTEAFF
>TRBD2|TRBV9|TRBJ2-2|many
TGTGCCAGCAGCGTAGGTCTAGCGGGGGATGCCGGGGAGCTGTTTTTT
CASSVGLAGDAGELFF
>-|TRBV5-1|TRBJ2-2|many
TGCGCCAGCAGCACCGGGGCTCCGGGCACCGGGGAGCTGTTTTTT
CASSTGAPGTGELFF
>-|TRBV20-1|TRBJ1-1|many
TGCAGTGCTAAGACAGGAATACGAATTTATATGAACACTGAAGCTTTCTTT
CSAKTGIRIYMNTEAFF
>-|TRBV6-1|TRBJ1-1|many
TGTGCCAGCAGTACGAAACTCGGGGGGGCGTCGGAAGCTTTCTTT
CASSTKLGGASEAFF
>-|TRBV7-2|TRBJ2-3|few
TGTGCCAGCAGCTTAGATCAGTTGGAACAGGGTTACCCTACAGATACGCAGTATTTT
CASSLDQLEQGYPTDTQYF
>-|TRBV5-1|TRBJ2-2|many
TGCGCCAGCAGCTTGAATCTAGACGCCGGGGAGCTGTTTTTT
CASSLNLDAGELFF
>-|TRBV10-3|TRBJ1-5|many
TGTGCCATCAGTGAGTCTATCGATTTTCATCAGCCCCAGCATTTT
CAISESIDFHQPQHF
>-|TRBV7-8|TRBJ1-1|many
TGTGCCAGCAGCTTAACCCACACTGAAGCTTTCTTT
CASSLTHTEAFF
>-|TRBV12-3/TRBV12-4|TRBJ2-3|-
TGTGCCAGCAGTTTAGGTCCCTCAGCGGGCGCTAGCACAGATACGCAGTATTTT
CASSLGPSAGASTDTQYF
>-|TRBV6-6|TRBJ1-2|many
TGTGCCAGCATTAAACAGGCAGGGAACTATGGCTACACCTTC
CASIKQAGNYGYTF
>TRBD2|TRBV5-1|TRBJ2-7|many
TGCGCCAGCAGCGCGGCCGCTAGCGGGACCTACGAGCAGTACTTC
CASSAAASGTYEQYF
>-|TRBV29-1|TRBJ1-2|many
TGCAGCGTTGAGGCAGGTTCTAACTATGGCTACACCTTC
CSVEAGSNYGYTF
>-|TRBV12-3/TRBV12-4|TRBJ1-2|many
TGTGCCAGCAGTCCCTCGGGTCCCCGCTACACCTTC
CASSPSGPRYTF
>TRBD2|TRBV7-3|TRBJ2-3|many
TGTGCCAGCAGCCCTCGGGGGGAGACGAATACGCAGTATTTT
CASSPRGETNTQYF
>-|TRBV12-3/TRBV12-4|TRBJ2-7|many
TGTGCCAGCACCCAAACGGGGTTGATCTACGAGCAGTACTTC
CASTQTGLIYEQYF
>TRBD1|TRBV20-1|TRBJ2-1|-
TGCAGTGCCAGAGATAATGGACAGGGGGCTCGGGAGCAGTTCTTC
CSARDNGQGAREQFF
>-|TRBV6-6|TRBJ1-1|many
TGTGCCAGCAGTTACCCGAAAGGCACTGAAGCTTTCTTT
CASSYPKGTEAFF
>-|TRBV24-1|TRBJ2-1|many
TGTGCCACCGCTGAGGGGCTAGGGGATGAGCAGTTCTTC
CATAEGLGDEQFF
>-|TRBV20-1|TRBJ2-7|many
TGCAGTGCTTTAGCCTCCGGGGCCTCCTACGAGCAGTACTTC
CSALASGASYEQYF
>-|TRBV19|TRBJ2-7|many
TGTGCCAGTAATGCGGACGTCTCCTACGAGCAGTACTTC
CASNADVSYEQYF
>-|TRBV28|TRBJ2-7|many
TGTGCCAGCAGCCCAGAGGGCCTTCGAGATTACGAGCAGTACTTC
CASSPEGLRDYEQYF
>-|TRBV15|TRBJ2-5|-
TGTGCCACCAGCAGAGAAAGGAGTGGATGGGAGTTGAAGGGGACCCTGTACTTC
CATSRERSGWELKGTLYF
>-|TRBV5-1|TRBJ2-1|-
TGCGCCAGCAGCCTCGGGGGCGACTTAATTGGTGAGCAGTTCTTC
CASSLGGDLIGEQFF
>-|TRBV2|TRBJ2-7|-
TGTGCCAGCAAGGCGGAGGTCTACGAGCAGTACTTC
CASKAEVYEQYF
>-|TRBV7-9|TRBJ2-1|many
TGTGCCAGCAGCTTCGGGATAAACAATGAGCAGTTCTTC
CASSFGINNEQFF
>-|TRBV5-5|TRBJ2-2|many
TGTGCCAGCAGCTCCTGGACAAGTCTGGCCGGGGAGCTGTTTTTT
CASSSWTSLAGELFF
>-|TRBV14|TRBJ2-3|many
TGTGCCAGCAGCCAAGGGGCAACAGATACGCAGTATTTT
CASSQGATDTQYF
>-|TRBV7-9|TRBJ2-1|many
TGTGCCAGCACCCCACCGACAGGACTTAGCTCCTACAATGAGCAGTTCTTC
CASTPPTGLSSYNEQFF